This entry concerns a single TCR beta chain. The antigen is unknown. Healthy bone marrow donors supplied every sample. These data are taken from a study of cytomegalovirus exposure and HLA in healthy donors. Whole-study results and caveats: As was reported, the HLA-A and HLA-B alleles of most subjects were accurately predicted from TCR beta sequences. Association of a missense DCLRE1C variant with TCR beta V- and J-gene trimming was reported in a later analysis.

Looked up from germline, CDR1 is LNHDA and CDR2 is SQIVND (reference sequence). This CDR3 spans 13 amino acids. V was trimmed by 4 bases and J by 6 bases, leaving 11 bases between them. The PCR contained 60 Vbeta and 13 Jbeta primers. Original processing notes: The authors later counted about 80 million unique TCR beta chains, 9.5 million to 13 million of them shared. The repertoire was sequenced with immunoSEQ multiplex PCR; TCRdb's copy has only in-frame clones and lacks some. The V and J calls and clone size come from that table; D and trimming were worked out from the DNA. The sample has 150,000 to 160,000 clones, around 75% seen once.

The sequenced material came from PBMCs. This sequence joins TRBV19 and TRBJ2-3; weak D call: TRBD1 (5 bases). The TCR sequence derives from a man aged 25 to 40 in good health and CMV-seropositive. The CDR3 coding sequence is TGTGCCAGTAGTACAGGGTTTGGTGATACGCAGTATTTT. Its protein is CASSTGFGDTQYF.